One and the same sample provided the 6 T cell receptor beta chains below, sequenced in a study of T cell repertoires in cytomegalovirus infection. TCRdb recomputed calls from the reads with MiXCR, one row per CDR3 protein. The sample carries some 77,000 distinct CDR3 sequences, 3.7% recorded once. Sample: PBMCs. These TCRs come from a human donor in good health (CMV status not recorded). Some clones in this sample may be carry-over from other donors' samples.

This clonotype was detected ten times or more. This chain joins TRBV7-2 and TRBJ1-2, with 8 positions matching TRBD1. V was pared by 5 bases and J by 5 bases, with 4 bases of the junction left unmatched. The CDR3 runs 13 residues. Per the germline V gene, CDR1 is SGHTA and CDR2 is FQGNSA. This chain's CDR3 is CASSVTGVYGYTF. CDR3 bases: TGTGCCAGCAGCGTGACAGGGGTGTATGGCTACACCTTC.

This clonotype has ten or more counts. The chain recombines TRBV7-2 with TRBJ2-7, with D possibly being TRBD1 (6 bases). The CDR3 runs to 14 residues. CDR1 and CDR2 from the germline V gene are SGHTA and FQGNSA. V gave up 2 bases and J gave up 0 bases, with 8 bases separating them. In DNA, the CDR3 is TGTGCCAGCAGCTTAAGAGGGGGCTCCTACGAGCAGTACTTC. Translated: CASSLRGGSYEQYF.

This clonotype showed up many times. The chain combines TRBV5-1 with TRBJ2-1; D is tentatively TRBD1 or TRBD2 (5 bases each). V was shortened by 0 bases and J by 5 bases, with 18 bases between the two germline ends. CDR3 length equals 17 residues. Germline V gene data show CDR1 as SGHRS and CDR2 as YFSETQ. CDR3 loop: CASSLARGTDLNNEQFF. Written as DNA, the CDR3 is TGCGCCAGCAGCTTGGCCCGTGGGACCGATCTCAACAATGAGCAGTTCTTC.

This clonotype was picked up many times. The V gene is TRBV28, the J gene TRBJ2-7; tentative D call: TRBD1 (6 bases). The V gene's germline CDR1 is MDHEN and CDR2 SYDVKM. V was trimmed by 5 bases and J by 4 bases, leaving 12 bases between them. The CDR3 is 13 residues long. CDR3 loop: CASSNGQSYEQYF. The CDR3 DNA reads TGTGCCAGCAGTAATGGACAGTCTTACGAGCAGTACTTC. Looking up the rest from reference TRBV28 and TRBJ2-7 gives the full variable domain: DVKVTQSSRYLVKRTGEKVFLECVQDMDHENMFWYRQDPGLGLRLIYFSYDVKMKEKGDIPEGYSVSREKKERFSLILESASTNQTSMYLCASSNGQSYEQYFGPGTRLTVT.

This clonotype was seen many times. CDR3 nucleotides: TGCAGTGCTACCCGTGGGTGGGGGGGGCAAGAGACCCAGTACTTC. Translation gives CSATRGWGGQETQYF. The chain couples TRBV20-1 to TRBJ2-5; 7 bases line up with TRBD2. This CDR3 region has 15 residues. Unmatched junction bases numbered 10, after V lost 4 bases and J lost 2 bases. Germline V CDR1 and CDR2: DFQATT, SNEGSKA (reference sequence).

This clonotype has a count of ten or more. The V gene is TRBV7-6, the J gene TRBJ1-1, with TRBD1 identical over 11 bases. Germline CDR1 reads SGHVS; CDR2 reads FNYEAQ. The length of the CDR3 is 14 residues. The ends lost 7 bases at V and 7 bases at J; junction bases unmatched: 8. CDR3 bases: TGTGCCAGCACCCGGACAGGGGGCGGAGGTGAAGCTTTCTTT. This codes for CASTRTGGGGEAFF.